The rows below give T cell receptor beta chains drawn from one sample of a study of cytomegalovirus exposure and HLA in healthy donors. Sequenced by immunoSEQ multiplex PCR; TCRdb stores in-frame clones only, minus some. The repertoire has fewer than 200,000 clones, 80% to 90% of them found once; the top ten carry about 5.8%. The sequenced sample was PBMCs. The receptor set was obtained from a woman aged 25-40 years in good health and CMV-seronegative. The conserved cysteine and the conserved F or W are not part of the CDR3 here. A D gene is named only where the DNA matches it firmly.

V gene: TRBV28
J gene: TRBJ2-5
D gene: TRBD2
CDR3 protein: ACRTSGYQY

V gene: TRBV5-6
J gene: TRBJ1-1
D gene: NA
CDR3 protein: ASSFDGEAF

V gene: TRBV2
J gene: TRBJ1-2
D gene: NA
CDR3 protein: ASSGRLGDYGYT

V gene: TRBV11-3
J gene: TRBJ2-2
D gene: NA
CDR3 protein: ASSLGLYTGELF

V gene: TRBV10-3
J gene: TRBJ2-6
D gene: TRBD2
CDR3 protein: AISLLAGNSGANVLT

V gene: TRBV7-6
J gene: TRBJ2-7
D gene: NA
CDR3 protein: ASSPTESYEQY

V gene: TRBV4-2
J gene: TRBJ1-2
D gene: NA
CDR3 protein: ASSRERGYT

V gene: TRBV5-1
J gene: TRBJ1-2
D gene: NA
CDR3 protein: ASSLGVGHSNYGYT

V gene: TRBV27
J gene: TRBJ2-3
D gene: NA
CDR3 protein: AHTDTQY

V gene: TRBV7-9
J gene: TRBJ2-7
D gene: NA
CDR3 protein: ASSSEAGSSYEQY

V gene: TRBV18
J gene: TRBJ1-1
D gene: NA
CDR3 protein: ASSQGGNTEAF

V gene: TRBV27
J gene: TRBJ2-2
D gene: NA
CDR3 protein: ASSSIDREGTGELF

V gene: TRBV13
J gene: TRBJ1-2
D gene: NA
CDR3 protein: ASSFFRNYGYT

V gene: TRBV6-5
J gene: TRBJ2-7
D gene: NA
CDR3 protein: ASSYFGSSYEQY

V gene: TRBV21-1
J gene: TRBJ1-5
D gene: NA
CDR3 protein: ASSYRGEYQPQH

V gene: TRBV25-1
J gene: TRBJ1-6
D gene: NA
CDR3 protein: ASSDTGSYNSPLH

V gene: TRBV6-5
J gene: TRBJ1-5
D gene: NA
CDR3 protein: ASSYSGGPQH

V gene: TRBV7-2
J gene: TRBJ2-7
D gene: NA
CDR3 protein: ASSLGGSTEQY

V gene: TRBV6-6
J gene: TRBJ2-7
D gene: NA
CDR3 protein: ASSGREEETYEQY

V gene: TRBV10-3
J gene: TRBJ1-1
D gene: TRBD1
CDR3 protein: ATQTGTLNTEAF

V gene: TRBV5-1
J gene: TRBJ2-1
D gene: NA
CDR3 protein: ASSLNNEQF

V gene: TRBV27
J gene: TRBJ1-2
D gene: NA
CDR3 protein: ASKSGGNGYT

V gene: TRBV9
J gene: TRBJ1-2
D gene: NA
CDR3 protein: ASSPMGGTPSGYT

V gene: TRBV5-1
J gene: TRBJ1-1
D gene: NA
CDR3 protein: ASSAVTGEAF

V gene: TRBV5-1
J gene: TRBJ1-4
D gene: TRBD1
CDR3 protein: ASSPDRVGEYEKLF

V gene: TRBV19
J gene: TRBJ1-5
D gene: TRBD1
CDR3 protein: ASSRDRERPQH